This T cell receptor (beta chain) was sequenced for a study of T cells in Graves' hyperthyroidism and ophthalmopathy. RNA transcripts yielded amplified TCR beta CDR3 regions. RT-PCR in the first round (using the HTBI primer set) targeted the TCR CDR3. TCRdb reanalysed the multiplex PCR reads using MiXCR and keeps one entry per CDR3 protein. This sample has 300,000 to 450,000 distinct CDR3 sequences, with just under 15% found just once. This clonotype appeared many times. The CDR3 length is 17 residues. Germline CDR1 is SGHTA and CDR2 is FQGNSA. J was trimmed by 4 bases and V by 5 bases; bases with no gene match: 13.

The chain is built from TRBV7-2 and TRBJ2-1; 8 bases map to TRBD2. The sample was blood. This receptor was taken from a woman in her 30s with Graves' hyperthyroidism. The DNA for the CDR3 is TGTGCCAGCAGCCCCAAGGAGCGGGAGAATCGGTACAATGAGCAGTTCTTC. It translates to CASSPKERENRYNEQFF.